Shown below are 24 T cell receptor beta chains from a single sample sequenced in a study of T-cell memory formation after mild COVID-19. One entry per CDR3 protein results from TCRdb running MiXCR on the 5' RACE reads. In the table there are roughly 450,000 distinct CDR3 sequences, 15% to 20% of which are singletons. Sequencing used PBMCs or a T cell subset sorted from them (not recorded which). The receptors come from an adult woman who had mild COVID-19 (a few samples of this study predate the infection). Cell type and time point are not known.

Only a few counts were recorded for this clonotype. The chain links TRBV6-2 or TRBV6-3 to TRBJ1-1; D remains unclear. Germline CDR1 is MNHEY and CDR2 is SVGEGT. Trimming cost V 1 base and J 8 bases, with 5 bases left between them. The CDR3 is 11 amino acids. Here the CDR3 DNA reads TGTGCCAGCAGTTACTTGCGGGAAGCTTTCTTT. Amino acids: CASSYLREAFF.

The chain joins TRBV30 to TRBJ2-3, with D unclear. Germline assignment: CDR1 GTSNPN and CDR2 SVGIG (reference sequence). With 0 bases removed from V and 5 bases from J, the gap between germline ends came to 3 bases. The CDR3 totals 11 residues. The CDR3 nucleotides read TGTGCCTGGAGTGTACGAGATACGCAGTATTTT. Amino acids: CAWSVRDTQYF.

In DNA, the CDR3 is TGTGCCAGCAGCGGCTCCCTCGGGACAGCCTCTGAAGCTTTCTTT. It is translated as CASSGSLGTASEAFF. J is TRBJ1-1 and V is TRBV7-8; TRBD1 aligns across 7 bases. V was clipped by 5 bases and J by 6 bases; unmatched bases: 12. Germline assignment: CDR1 SGHVS and CDR2 FQNEAQ. The CDR3 sequence is 15 residues long.

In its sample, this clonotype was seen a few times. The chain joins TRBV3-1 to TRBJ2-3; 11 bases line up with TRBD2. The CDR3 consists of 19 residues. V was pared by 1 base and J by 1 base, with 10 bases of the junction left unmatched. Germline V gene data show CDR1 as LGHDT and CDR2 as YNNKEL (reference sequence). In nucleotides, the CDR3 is TGTGCCAGCAGCCAAGGGCGACTAGCGGGGTTCTTTGGCACAGATACGCAGTATTTT. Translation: CASSQGRLAGFFGTDTQYF.

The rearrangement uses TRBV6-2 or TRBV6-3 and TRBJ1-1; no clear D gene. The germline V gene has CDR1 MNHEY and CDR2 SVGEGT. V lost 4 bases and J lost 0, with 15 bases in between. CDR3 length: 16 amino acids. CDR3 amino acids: CASSSLEVRLNTEAFF. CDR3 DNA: TGTGCCAGCAGTTCCCTGGAGGTCAGATTGAACACTGAAGCTTTCTTT.

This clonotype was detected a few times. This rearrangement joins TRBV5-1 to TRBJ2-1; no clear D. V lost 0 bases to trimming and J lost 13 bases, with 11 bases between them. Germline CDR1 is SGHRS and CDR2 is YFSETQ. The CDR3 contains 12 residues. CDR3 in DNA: TGCGCCAGCAGCTTGGAAGCAACAGCACAGTTCTTC. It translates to CASSLEATAQFF.

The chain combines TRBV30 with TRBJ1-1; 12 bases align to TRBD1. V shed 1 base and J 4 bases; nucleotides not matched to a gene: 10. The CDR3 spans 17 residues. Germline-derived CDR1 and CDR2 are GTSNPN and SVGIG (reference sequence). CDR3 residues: CAWSEGTGGAYGTEAFF. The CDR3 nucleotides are TGTGCCTGGAGTGAAGGGACAGGGGGCGCATATGGCACTGAAGCTTTCTTT.

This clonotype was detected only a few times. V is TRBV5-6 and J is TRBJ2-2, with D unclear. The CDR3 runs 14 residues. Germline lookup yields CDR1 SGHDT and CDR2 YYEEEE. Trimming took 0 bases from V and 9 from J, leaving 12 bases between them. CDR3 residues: CASSLGFGGRELFF. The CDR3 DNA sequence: TGTGCCAGCAGCTTGGGGTTTGGCGGCAGGGAGCTGTTTTTT.

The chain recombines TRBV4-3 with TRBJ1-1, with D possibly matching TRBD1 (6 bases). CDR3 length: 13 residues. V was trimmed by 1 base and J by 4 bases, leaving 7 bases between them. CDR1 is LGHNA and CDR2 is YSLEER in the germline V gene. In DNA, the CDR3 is TGCGCCAGCAGCCAAGTACAGGGCACTGAAGCTTTCTTT. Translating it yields CASSQVQGTEAFF.

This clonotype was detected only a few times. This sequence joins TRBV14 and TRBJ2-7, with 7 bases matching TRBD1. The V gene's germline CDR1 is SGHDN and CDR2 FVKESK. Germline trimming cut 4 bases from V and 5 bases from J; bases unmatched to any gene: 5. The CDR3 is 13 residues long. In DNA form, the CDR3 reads TGTGCCAGCAGCCCCACAGGGGCCAACGAGCAGTACTTC. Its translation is CASSPTGANEQYF.

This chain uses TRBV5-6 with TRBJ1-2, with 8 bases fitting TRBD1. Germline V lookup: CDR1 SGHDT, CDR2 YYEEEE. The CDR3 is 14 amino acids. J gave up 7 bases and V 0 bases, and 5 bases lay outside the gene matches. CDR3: CASSLAPGGVGYTF. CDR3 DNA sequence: TGTGCCAGCAGCTTGGCCCCAGGGGGCGTTGGCTACACCTTC. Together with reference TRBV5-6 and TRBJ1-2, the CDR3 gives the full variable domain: DAGVTQSPTHLIKTRGQQVTLRCSPKSGHDTVSWYQQALGQGPQFIFQYYEEEERQRGNFPDRFSGHQFPNYSSELNVNALLLGDSALYLCASSLAPGGVGYTFGSGTRLTVV.

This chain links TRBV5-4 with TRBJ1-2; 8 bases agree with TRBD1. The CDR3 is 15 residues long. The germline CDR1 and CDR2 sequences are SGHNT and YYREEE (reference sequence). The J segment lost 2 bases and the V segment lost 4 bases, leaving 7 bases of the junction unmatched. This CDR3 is CASSGAGGPNYGYTF. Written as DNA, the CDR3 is TGTGCCAGCAGCGGCGCAGGGGGCCCGAACTATGGCTACACCTTC.

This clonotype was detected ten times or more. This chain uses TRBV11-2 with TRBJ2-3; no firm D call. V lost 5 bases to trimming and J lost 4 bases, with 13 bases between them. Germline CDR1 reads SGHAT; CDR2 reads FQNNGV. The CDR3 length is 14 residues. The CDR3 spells CASSPPGEADTQYF. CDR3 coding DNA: TGTGCCAGCAGCCCCCCGGGCGAGGCAGATACGCAGTATTTT.

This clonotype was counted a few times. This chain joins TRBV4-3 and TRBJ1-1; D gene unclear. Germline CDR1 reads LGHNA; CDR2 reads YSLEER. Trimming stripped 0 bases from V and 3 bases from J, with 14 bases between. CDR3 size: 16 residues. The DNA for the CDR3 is TGCGCCAGCAGCCAAGATTCTAGGGCGCAGGACACTGAAGCTTTCTTT. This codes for CASSQDSRAQDTEAFF.

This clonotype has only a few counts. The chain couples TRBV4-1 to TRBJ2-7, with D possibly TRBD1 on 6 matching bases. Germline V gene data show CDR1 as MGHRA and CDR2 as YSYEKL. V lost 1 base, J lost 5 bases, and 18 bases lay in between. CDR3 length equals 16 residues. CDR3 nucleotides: TGCGCCAGCAGCCAAGGTATACAGGGCAGGGAGCACGAGCAGTACTTC. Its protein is CASSQGIQGREHEQYF.

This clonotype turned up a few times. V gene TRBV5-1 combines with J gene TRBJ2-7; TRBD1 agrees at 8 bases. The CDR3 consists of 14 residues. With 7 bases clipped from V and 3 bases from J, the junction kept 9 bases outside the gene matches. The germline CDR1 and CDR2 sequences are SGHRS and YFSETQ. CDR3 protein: CASRGQAFDYEQYF. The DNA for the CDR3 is TGCGCCAGCCGGGGACAGGCGTTCGACTACGAGCAGTACTTC.

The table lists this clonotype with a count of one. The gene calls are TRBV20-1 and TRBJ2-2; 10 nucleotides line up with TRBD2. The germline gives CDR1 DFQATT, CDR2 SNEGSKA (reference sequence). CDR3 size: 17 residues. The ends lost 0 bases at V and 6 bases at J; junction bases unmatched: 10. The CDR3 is CSARDLGLAGGPGELFF. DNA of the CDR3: TGCAGTGCTAGAGATCTTGGGTTAGCGGGAGGTCCCGGGGAGCTGTTTTTT.

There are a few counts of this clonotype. The CDR3 is CASSYSVGQITDTQYF. The CDR3 coding sequence is TGTGCCAGCAGTTACTCAGTGGGACAGATAACAGATACGCAGTATTTT. This sequence joins TRBV6-5 and TRBJ2-3, with TRBD1 matching 7 bases. Germline CDR1 is MNHEY and CDR2 is SVGAGI. The CDR3 runs to 16 residues. V dropped 0 bases and J dropped 3; count of bases not matched to a gene: 6.

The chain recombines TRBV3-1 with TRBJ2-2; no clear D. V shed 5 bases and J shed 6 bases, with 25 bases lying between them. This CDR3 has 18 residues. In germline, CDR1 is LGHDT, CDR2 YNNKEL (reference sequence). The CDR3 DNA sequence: TGTGCCAGCAGCGACATTATTATCGGTCCTGGGTCCCCCGGGGAGCTGTTTTTT. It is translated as CASSDIIIGPGSPGELFF.

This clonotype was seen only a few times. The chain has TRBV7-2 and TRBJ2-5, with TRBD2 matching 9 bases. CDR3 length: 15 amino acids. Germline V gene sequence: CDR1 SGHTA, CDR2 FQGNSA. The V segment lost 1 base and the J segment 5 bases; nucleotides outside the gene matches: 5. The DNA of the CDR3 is TGTGCCAGCAGCTTAGAAGGTGCGGGAGGGGAGACCCAGTACTTC. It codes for CASSLEGAGGETQYF.

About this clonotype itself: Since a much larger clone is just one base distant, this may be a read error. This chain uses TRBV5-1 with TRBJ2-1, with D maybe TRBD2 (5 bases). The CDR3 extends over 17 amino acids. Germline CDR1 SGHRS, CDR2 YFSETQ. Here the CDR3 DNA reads TGCGCCAGCAGCTTGTTTGTTCGGGGAAGCTCCTACAATGAGCAGTTATTC. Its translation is CASSLFVRGSSYNEQLF. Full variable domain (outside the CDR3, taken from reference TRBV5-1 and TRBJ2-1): KAGVTQTPRYLIKTRGQQVTLSCSPISGHRSVSWYQQTPGQGLQFLFEYFSETQRNKGNFPGRFSGRQFSNSRSEMNVSTLELGDSALYLCASSLFVRGSSYNEQLFGPGTRLTVL.

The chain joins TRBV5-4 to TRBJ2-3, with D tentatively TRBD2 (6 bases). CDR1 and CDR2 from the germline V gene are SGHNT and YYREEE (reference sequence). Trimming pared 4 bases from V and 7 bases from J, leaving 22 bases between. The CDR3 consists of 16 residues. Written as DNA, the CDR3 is TGTGCCAGCAGCCTACTCGGGACTTTTGGCGGTAATACGCAGTATTTT. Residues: CASSLLGTFGGNTQYF.

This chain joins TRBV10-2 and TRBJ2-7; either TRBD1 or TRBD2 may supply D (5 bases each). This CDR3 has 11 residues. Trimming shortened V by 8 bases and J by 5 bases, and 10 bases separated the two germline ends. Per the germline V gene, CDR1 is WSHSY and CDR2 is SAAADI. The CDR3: CASEGTDEQYF. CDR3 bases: TGCGCCAGCGAGGGGACGGACGAGCAGTACTTC.

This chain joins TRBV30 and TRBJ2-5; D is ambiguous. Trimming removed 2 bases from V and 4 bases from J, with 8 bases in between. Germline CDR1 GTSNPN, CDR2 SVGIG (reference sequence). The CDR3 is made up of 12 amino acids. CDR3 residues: CAWSSQGETQYF. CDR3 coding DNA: TGTGCCTGGAGTTCACAAGGAGAGACCCAGTACTTC.